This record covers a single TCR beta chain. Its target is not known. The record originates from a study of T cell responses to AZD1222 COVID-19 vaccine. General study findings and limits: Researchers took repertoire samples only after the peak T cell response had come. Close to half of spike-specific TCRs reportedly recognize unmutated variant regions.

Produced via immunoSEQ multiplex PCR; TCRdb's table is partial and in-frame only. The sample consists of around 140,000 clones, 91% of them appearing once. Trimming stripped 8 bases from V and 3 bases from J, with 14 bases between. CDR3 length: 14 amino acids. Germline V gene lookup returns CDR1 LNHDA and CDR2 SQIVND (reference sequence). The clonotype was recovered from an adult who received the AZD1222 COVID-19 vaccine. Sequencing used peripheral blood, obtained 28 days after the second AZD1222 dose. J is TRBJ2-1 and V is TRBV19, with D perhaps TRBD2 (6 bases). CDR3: CASAVRGRYNEQFF. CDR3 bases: TGTGCCAGTGCAGTGCGGGGACGCTACAATGAGCAGTTCTTC.